These T cell receptor beta chains were read from a single sample in a study of T cells after yellow fever vaccination. TCRdb recomputed calls from the 5' RACE reads with MiXCR, one row per CDR3 protein. The data show about 310,000 distinct CDR3 sequences, approximately 3.9% seen once. This specimen consisted of PBMCs, obtained on the day of the yellow fever booster vaccination. All receptors derive from a man aged 18 to 30 who received the YFV17D yellow fever vaccine. Both conserved end residues are part of each CDR3. The D gene is left open where the match is weak. Size values are once, few and many counts, or a class for expanded clones, and some rows have none.

CDR3aa | CDR3nt | d_gene | abundance | j_gene | v_gene
CASSLVSVNYGYTF | TGTGCCAGCAGCTTAGTTTCAGTAAACTATGGCTACACCTTC | . | few | TRBJ1-2 | TRBV7-2
CASSPPDSQAGELFF | TGTGCCAGCAGCCCCCCGGACAGCCAGGCCGGGGAGCTGTTTTTT | . | many | TRBJ2-2 | TRBV7-8
CSARPRTGFAEAFF | TGCAGTGCTAGACCCCGGACAGGATTTGCTGAAGCTTTCTTT | TRBD1 | . | TRBJ1-1 | TRBV20-1
CASSFEGGYEQYF | TGTGCCAGCAGCTTCGAGGGGGGCTACGAGCAGTACTTC | . | . | TRBJ2-7 | TRBV3-1
CASSLPEQGMNTEAFF | TGCGCCAGCAGCTTGCCGGAACAGGGCATGAACACTGAAGCTTTCTTT | . | few | TRBJ1-1 | TRBV5-1
CASNPGQGAHNEQFF | TGCGCCAGCAACCCGGGACAGGGGGCACACAATGAGCAGTTCTTC | TRBD1 | few | TRBJ2-1 | TRBV10-2
CASSLTRVPSRGYTF | TGCGCCAGCAGCTTGACGAGGGTTCCCTCCCGGGGCTACACCTTC | . | few | TRBJ1-2 | TRBV5-1
CASWLAGGPADTQYF | TGCGCCAGCTGGTTAGCGGGGGGGCCCGCAGATACGCAGTATTTT | TRBD2 | few | TRBJ2-3 | TRBV10-2
CASRAGTGTSNQPQHF | TGCGCCAGCAGGGCCGGGACAGGGACAAGCAATCAGCCCCAGCATTTT | TRBD1 | many | TRBJ1-5 | TRBV5-1
CASSFGQGTEQYF | TGCGCCAGCAGCTTCGGACAGGGGACCGAGCAGTACTTC | TRBD1 | . | TRBJ2-7 | TRBV5-1
CASSIGDGGNTEAFF | TGTGCCAGTAGTATAGGGGACGGAGGGAACACTGAAGCTTTCTTT | . | . | TRBJ1-1 | TRBV19
CASRGQGAYGYTF | TGTGCCAGCAGGGGGCAGGGGGCCTATGGCTACACCTTC | TRBD1 | many | TRBJ1-2 | TRBV27
CASSSASSYNERFF | TGTGCCAGCTCGTCAGCGAGCTCCTACAATGAGCGGTTCTTC | . | once | TRBJ2-1 | TRBV6-6
CASSLSRWADTQYF | TGTGCCAGCAGCCTGTCCCGGTGGGCAGATACGCAGTATTTT | . | many | TRBJ2-3 | TRBV11-2
CSAPILAKNIQYF | TGCAGTGCCCCGATTCTAGCCAAAAACATTCAGTACTTC | . | many | TRBJ2-4 | TRBV20-1
CATSRDQMGAVTQYF | TGTGCCACCAGCAGAGATCAAATGGGCGCGGTGACCCAGTACTTC | . | few | TRBJ2-5 | TRBV15
CASSQDGNHLLTTQYF | TGCGCCAGCAGCCAGGACGGCAATCACCTCCTCACTACGCAGTATTTT | . | few | TRBJ2-3 | TRBV4-3
CASSVGAPGATEAFF | TGTGCCAGCAGCGTAGGGGCCCCCGGAGCCACTGAAGCTTTCTTT | . | . | TRBJ1-1 | TRBV9
CAIIRGVPSSQQFF | TGTGCCATCATACGGGGCGTCCCGTCATCTCAGCAGTTCTTC | . | many | TRBJ2-1 | TRBV28
CASSQAGTSGGARNEQFF | TGTGCCAGCAGCCAAGCAGGGACTAGCGGGGGGGCTCGCAATGAGCAGTTCTTC | TRBD2 | many | TRBJ2-1 | TRBV4-2
CASSFSFGRTNQPQHF | TGTGCCAGCAGTTTTTCTTTCGGACGGACAAATCAGCCCCAGCATTTT | . | few | TRBJ1-5 | TRBV28
CASGTHPGQGSNEQFF | TGCGCCAGCGGGACGCACCCGGGACAGGGTAGCAATGAGCAGTTCTTC | TRBD1 | many | TRBJ2-1 | TRBV5-1
CASSLEAIGNEKLFF | TGCGCCAGCAGCTTGGAAGCTATCGGTAATGAAAAACTGTTTTTT | . | many | TRBJ1-4 | TRBV5-1
CASSFLSGGAREQFF | TGCGCCAGCAGCTTCTTGAGCGGGGGGGCTCGGGAGCAGTTCTTC | TRBD2 | few | TRBJ2-1 | TRBV5-1
CASSPPYSSRTEAFF | TGCGCCAGCAGCCCCCCCTACTCTTCGAGGACTGAAGCTTTCTTT | . | many | TRBJ1-1 | TRBV5-1
CASSLGGGAATLHF | TGTGCCAGCAGCTTAGGGGGGGGAGCGGCGACCCTCCACTTT | . | many | TRBJ1-6 | TRBV5-8
CAISEVSSGEQFF | TGTGCCATCAGTGAGGTCTCCTCCGGCGAGCAGTTCTTC | . | many | TRBJ2-1 | TRBV10-3
CASSSNTGGGETQYF | TGTGCCAGCAGTTCCAATACAGGGGGCGGAGAGACCCAGTACTTC | TRBD1 | . | TRBJ2-5 | TRBV12-3/TRBV12-4
CASSVGLAKEETQYF | TGTGCCAGCAGCGTCGGACTAGCGAAGGAAGAGACCCAGTACTTC | TRBD2 | . | TRBJ2-5 | TRBV7-3
CASSLVGAVYTEAFF | TGTGCCAGCAGTTTAGTGGGGGCCGTATACACTGAAGCTTTCTTT | . | . | TRBJ1-1 | TRBV12-3/TRBV12-4
CASSSMNTEAFF | TGCGCCAGCAGCTCAATGAACACTGAAGCTTTCTTT | . | many | TRBJ1-1 | TRBV5-1
CASSSDYEQYF | TGTGCCAGCTCATCTGATTACGAGCAGTACTTC | . | many | TRBJ2-7 | TRBV18
CASSLSGEQPQHF | TGTGCCAGCAGTTTATCAGGGGAACAGCCCCAGCATTTT | . | many | TRBJ1-5 | TRBV27
CASSQVGVTSGGTGELFF | TGCGCCAGCAGCCAAGTGGGAGTGACTAGCGGGGGCACCGGGGAGCTGTTTTTT | TRBD2 | . | TRBJ2-2 | TRBV4-1
CASSTRTERSYGYTF | TGTGCCAGTAGTACAAGGACAGAGAGGAGCTATGGCTACACCTTC | . | few | TRBJ1-2 | TRBV19
CSVFRAQETQYF | TGCAGCGTTTTCAGGGCTCAAGAGACCCAGTACTTC | . | many | TRBJ2-5 | TRBV29-1
CASSFPQGAHNEQFF | TGTGCCAGCAGTTTCCCACAGGGGGCTCACAATGAGCAGTTCTTC | TRBD1 | . | TRBJ2-1 | TRBV12-3/TRBV12-4
CASSEVRASDTQYF | TGTGCCAGCAGTGAAGTCCGGGCGTCAGATACGCAGTATTTT | . | few | TRBJ2-3 | TRBV2
CASSLGLAGGVDTQYF | TGTGCCAGCAGCTTAGGGCTAGCGGGGGGGGTAGATACGCAGTATTTT | TRBD2 | few | TRBJ2-3 | TRBV7-2
CASSATQGAGEQFF | TGTGCCAGCAGCGCCACTCAGGGGGCAGGTGAGCAGTTCTTC | TRBD1 | many | TRBJ2-1 | TRBV7-9
CASIPRTVGETQYF | TGTGCCAGCATCCCCCGGACGGTAGGGGAGACCCAGTACTTC | . | many | TRBJ2-5 | TRBV5-5
CASSLNPGGAGAIHGYTF | TGTGCCAGCAGCTTAAACCCCGGGGGCGCAGGGGCGATTCATGGCTACACCTTC | . | many | TRBJ1-2 | TRBV7-8